The 32 T cell receptor beta chains given below trace back to one sample, sequenced in a study of cytomegalovirus exposure and HLA in healthy donors. PCR primers comprised 60 Vbeta and 13 Jbeta primers. Here immunoSEQ multiplex PCR was the method, and the copy in TCRdb shows in-frame clones only, minus some. The sample shows about 180,000 clones, 60% to 80% of them seen only once. Sequenced: PBMCs. These receptors all come from a woman between 45 and 60 years old in good health and CMV-seropositive.

This chain links TRBV6-4 with TRBJ1-1; TRBD1 matches at 9 bases. From germline, CDR1 is MRHNA and CDR2 SNTAGT. The CDR3 has 14 residues. The J segment lost 1 base and the V segment lost 5 bases, leaving 2 bases of the junction unmatched. CDR3 DNA sequence: TGTGCCAGCAGTCCGGACAGGGGGAACACTGAAGCTTTCTTT. The encoded protein is CASSPDRGNTEAFF.

The J gene is TRBJ2-3, the V gene TRBV9, with 9 nucleotides matching TRBD2. The CDR3 covers 16 residues. CDR1 is SGDLS and CDR2 is YYNGEE in the germline V gene. The trim removed 0 bases at V and 7 bases at J, leaving 9 bases unmatched. CDR3 coding DNA: TGTGCCAGCAGCGTAGCTCTGCGGGGGGGCTCGAATACGCAGTATTTT. Its translation: CASSVALRGGSNTQYF.

The gene calls are TRBV5-1 and TRBJ1-3; D is uncertain. V gave up 2 bases and J gave up 6 bases, with 12 bases separating them. CDR1 is SGHRS and CDR2 is YFSETQ in the germline V gene. This CDR3 spans 14 amino acids. In nucleotides, the CDR3 is TGCGCCAGCAGCTTAACGGGATGGGAAAACACCATATATTTT. Translating it yields CASSLTGWENTIYF.

V and J are TRBV27 and TRBJ1-1; 7 bases map to TRBD1. The CDR3 has 11 amino acids. Germline V CDR1 and CDR2: MNHEY, SMNVEV (reference sequence). With 6 bases clipped from V and 12 bases from J, the junction kept 7 bases outside the gene matches. The chain's CDR3 is CASRFTGETFF. The CDR3 nucleotides read TGTGCCAGCAGGTTTACAGGGGAAACTTTCTTT.

This clone was counted a few times. The chain links TRBV5-1 to TRBJ2-7, with D possibly matching TRBD1 (6 bases). Trimming shortened V by 0 bases and J by 7 bases, and 14 bases separated the two germline ends. Germline V gene sequence: CDR1 SGHRS, CDR2 YFSETQ. This CDR3 spans 14 amino acids. CDR3: CASSLGTGQGEQYF. CDR3 sequence (DNA): TGCGCCAGCAGCTTGGGGACGGGCCAGGGGGAGCAGTACTTC.

CDR3 nucleotides: TGCGCCAGCAGCTTGGGGGTACAGGCGTTCACAGATACGCAGTATTTT. Protein product: CASSLGVQAFTDTQYF. The chain recombines TRBV5-1 with TRBJ2-3; maybe TRBD1 (5 bases). CDR3 length: 16 residues. V lost 0 bases and J lost 2, with 13 bases in between. CDR1 is SGHRS, CDR2 YFSETQ, per germline.

Comments on this clone: Just one base apart from a much larger clone, this may be a read error. The chain carries TRBV27 and TRBJ2-3, with TRBD2 matching over 10 bases. CDR1 is MNHEY, CDR2 SMNVEV, per germline (reference sequence). After removal of 5 bases from V and 1 base from J, the junction contained 0 bases not matched to a gene. The CDR3 is made up of 14 amino acids. The CDR3 spells CASSLAGGTDTQYF. DNA for the CDR3: TGTGCCAGCAGTCTAGCGGGGGGCACAGATACGCAGTATTTT.

This clone was recorded a few times. The rearrangement joins TRBV27 to TRBJ2-5, with D possibly being TRBD1 (6 bases). Trimming took off 7 bases at V and 4 bases at J, with 19 bases between the two ends. CDR1 and CDR2 from the germline V gene are MNHEY and SMNVEV (reference sequence). The CDR3 is 15 residues long. CDR3 residues: CASKGQGLSGETQYF. The CDR3 DNA follows: TGTGCCAGCAAGGGGCAGGGGTTATCAGGAGAGACCCAGTACTTC.

The rearrangement uses TRBV7-9 and TRBJ1-1; D perhaps matches TRBD1 (6 bases). The CDR3 has 13 residues. Looked up from germline, CDR1 is SEHNR and CDR2 is FQNEAQ (reference sequence). V was cut by 8 bases and J by 4 bases, with 14 bases left in between. This CDR3 is CASLGGRSTEAFF. CDR3 nucleotides: TGTGCCAGCTTAGGGGGAAGAAGCACTGAAGCTTTCTTT.

V gene TRBV18 combines with J gene TRBJ2-1, with 7 bases aligning to TRBD1. The CDR3 covers 16 residues. Losses at the gene ends were 4 bases for V and 5 bases for J; bases not matched to a gene: 11. From germline, CDR1 is KGHSH and CDR2 LQKENI. CDR3 sequence reads: CASSLLRTGANNEQFF. Here the CDR3 DNA reads TGTGCCAGCTCACTTCTAAGGACAGGAGCTAACAATGAGCAGTTCTTC.

The chain couples TRBV4-1 to TRBJ2-7; D perhaps matches TRBD2 (7 bases). CDR1 and CDR2 from the germline V gene are MGHRA and YSYEKL. Trimming stripped 0 bases from V and 3 bases from J, with 12 bases between. The CDR3 runs to 15 residues. The CDR3 DNA is TGCGCCAGCAGCCAAGAAGGGGGAGGGTACTACGAGCAGTACTTC. Translating gives CASSQEGGGYYEQYF.

The chain carries TRBV11-2 and TRBJ1-3; D is ambiguous. CDR3 size: 15 residues. Germline CDR1 is SGHAT and CDR2 is FQNNGV. Trimming stripped 3 bases from V and 3 bases from J, with 12 bases between. This CDR3 reads CASSFTALGGNTIYF. As DNA, the CDR3 is TGTGCCAGCAGCTTTACAGCCTTGGGTGGAAACACCATATATTTT.

The chain carries TRBV7-3 and TRBJ2-1; 7 bases match TRBD2. The germline V gene encodes CDR1 SGHTA and CDR2 FQGTGA. This CDR3 spans 17 amino acids. Trimming took 6 bases from V and 7 from J; bases not matched to a gene: 18. The CDR3 DNA reads as TGTGCCAGCAGGACTCTGGGGCTAGCGGACCCTTGTAATGAGCAGTTCTTC. This encodes CASRTLGLADPCNEQFF.

V and J are TRBV12-5 and TRBJ1-1; D is unclear. Germline loops: CDR1 LGHNT, CDR2 FRNRAP. The CDR3 loop spans 13 amino acids. V lost 3 bases and J 4 bases, leaving 9 bases between the germline ends. DNA for the CDR3: TGTGCTAGTGGTTTAGCTCGAGCCACTGAAGCTTTCTTT. As protein: CASGLARATEAFF.

The chain combines TRBV18 with TRBJ2-5; D might be TRBD2 (5 bases). Between the trimmed V and J ends, which lost 4 bases and 5 bases, there was a span of 8 bases. The CDR3 extends over 12 amino acids. Germline CDR1 is KGHSH and CDR2 is LQKENI. CDR3 in amino acids: CASSQDLETQYF. CDR3 in DNA: TGTGCCAGCTCACAGGACTTGGAGACCCAGTACTTC.

The CDR3 DNA follows: TGTGCCAGCAGCTTGGAACGGGGGAAGACTGAAGCTTTCTTT. Translation gives CASSLERGKTEAFF. The chain has TRBV5-6 and TRBJ1-1; perhaps TRBD1 as D (5 bases). CDR3 length: 14 amino acids. The V and J ends lost 0 bases and 5 bases respectively, with 11 bases between them. CDR1 and CDR2 from the germline V gene are SGHDT and YYEEEE.

In the case of this clone: At one boundary the junction diverges from the germline segment, which might be a read error. This chain connects TRBV2 to TRBJ2-5, with TRBD2 matching over 10 bases. The germline CDR1 and CDR2 sequences are SNHLY and FYNNEI. The CDR3 totals 16 residues. This CDR3 reads CAGSGRERGGPPPQYF. The DNA of the CDR3 is TGTGCCGGCAGTGGGAGGGAGCGGGGGGGGCCACCGCCCCAGTACTTC.

The gene calls are TRBV4-2 and TRBJ2-1, with D perhaps TRBD2 (6 bases). CDR1 and CDR2 from the germline V gene are LGHNA and YNFKEQ. V gave up 1 base and J gave up 8 bases, with 12 bases separating them. CDR3 length equals 14 residues. CDR3 DNA: TGTGCCAGCAGCCAAGTGCCGGGCGGGGATGAGCAGTTCTTC. This codes for CASSQVPGGDEQFF.

V gene TRBV19 combines with J gene TRBJ1-1, with TRBD1 matching 7 bases. After removal of 6 bases from V and 1 base from J, the junction contained 5 bases not matched to a gene. This CDR3 spans 14 amino acids. Germline-derived CDR1 and CDR2 are LNHDA and SQIVND (reference sequence). The CDR3 sequence is CASRRQGGNTEAFF. CDR3 sequence (DNA): TGTGCCAGTAGAAGACAGGGAGGGAACACTGAAGCTTTCTTT.

This chain connects TRBV19 to TRBJ1-6, with 9 positions matching TRBD1. Germline values: CDR1 LNHDA, CDR2 SQIVND (reference sequence). V gave up 6 bases and J gave up 0 bases; unmatched junction bases: 3. The CDR3 sequence is 16 residues long. CDR3 coding DNA: TGTGCCAGTAGGGGACAGGGTCGCTCCTATAATTCACCCCTCCACTTT. As protein: CASRGQGRSYNSPLHF.

V and J are TRBV23-1 and TRBJ1-5; unclear D gene. TRBV23-1 is filed as an ORF, its function uncertain. CDR3 length: 16 amino acids. The V end was cut by 7 bases, the J end by 2 bases, with 18 bases between. The CDR3 loop reads CASTKPVPEGNQPQHF. In DNA, the CDR3 is TGCGCCAGCACCAAACCCGTCCCGGAGGGCAATCAGCCCCAGCATTTT.

The DNA for the CDR3 is TGTGCCAGCAGCCGAAAACGACAGGTTCCCTACGAGCAGTACTTC. Its protein product is CASSRKRQVPYEQYF. The rearrangement uses TRBV7-8 and TRBJ2-7; weak D call: TRBD1 (6 bases). Germline V lookup: CDR1 SGHVS, CDR2 FQNEAQ. This CDR3 spans 15 amino acids. V was pared by 5 bases and J by 2 bases, with 16 bases between.

The chain combines TRBV12-5 with TRBJ2-3, with TRBD1 as a possible D gene (6 bases). V gave up 2 bases and J gave up 6 bases, with 27 bases separating them. Per the germline V gene, CDR1 is LGHNT and CDR2 is FRNRAP. The CDR3 loop spans 19 amino acids. Here the CDR3 reads CASGLPQGWAGRFEDTQYF. DNA for the CDR3: TGTGCTAGTGGTTTGCCACAGGGTTGGGCAGGTAGGTTTGAGGATACGCAGTATTTT.

This sequence joins TRBV25-1 and TRBJ2-3; TRBD2 matches 7 bases. Trimming cost V 3 bases and J 3 bases; bases outside gene matches: 3. The CDR3 length is 14 residues. CDR1 MGHDK and CDR2 SYGVNS come from the germline V gene. This CDR3 reads CASSDGGGTDTQYF. The CDR3, as DNA: TGTGCCAGCAGTGACGGGGGAGGGACAGATACGCAGTATTTT.

The chain links TRBV5-4 to TRBJ2-5; 8 nucleotides match TRBD2. The CDR3 length is 15 residues. Germline V gene lookup returns CDR1 SGHNT and CDR2 YYREEE (reference sequence). The trim removed 5 bases at V and 0 bases at J, leaving 6 bases unmatched. CDR3: CASSPGRANQETQYF. The CDR3 DNA sequence: TGTGCCAGCAGTCCCGGGAGGGCCAACCAAGAGACCCAGTACTTC.

This chain connects TRBV6-1 to TRBJ2-7; perhaps TRBD2 as D (6 bases). The CDR3 is 16 amino acids. CDR1 MNHNS and CDR2 SASEGT come from the germline V gene. Trimming pared 4 bases from V and 8 bases from J, leaving 24 bases between. The CDR3 reads CASSAEHGAGGLQQYF. The CDR3 DNA reads as TGTGCCAGCAGTGCGGAGCACGGGGCCGGAGGGTTACAGCAGTACTTC.

The chain carries TRBV5-1 and TRBJ1-2; TRBD1 might be the D (6 bases). The V and J ends lost 3 bases and 2 bases respectively, with 11 bases between them. Germline CDR1 is SGHRS and CDR2 is YFSETQ. The CDR3 is 14 residues long. The CDR3 DNA follows: TGCGCCAGCAGCTCTGGACAGAACAACTATGGCTACACCTTC. Its translation: CASSSGQNNYGYTF. Full variable domain (missing parts from reference TRBV5-1 and TRBJ1-2): KAGVTQTPRYLIKTRGQQVTLSCSPISGHRSVSWYQQTPGQGLQFLFEYFSETQRNKGNFPGRFSGRQFSNSRSEMNVSTLELGDSALYLCASSSGQNNYGYTFGSGTRLTVV.

In nucleotides, the CDR3 is TGTGCCAGCAGCTTGGAGTCACCCGGGTGGAATCAGCCCCAGCATTTT. It encodes CASSLESPGWNQPQHF. The chain links TRBV5-5 to TRBJ1-5; D is uncertain. CDR1 and CDR2 (germline): SGHKS, YYEKEE (reference sequence). The CDR3 extends over 16 amino acids. The V end was cut by 0 bases, the J end by 4 bases, with 14 bases between.

The chain has TRBV6-5 and TRBJ2-1, with D unresolved. The CDR3 is made up of 13 amino acids. The germline gives CDR1 MNHEY, CDR2 SVGAGI. V was cut by 7 bases and J by 14 bases, with 21 bases left in between. The CDR3 region is CASKYSAPAEEFF. The CDR3 region has the DNA TGTGCCAGCAAATATTCGGCGCCAGCAGAGGAGTTCTTC.

V is TRBV23-1 and J is TRBJ1-2, with D perhaps matching TRBD1 (6 bases). TRBV23-1 is annotated as an ORF whose role is uncertain. V was clipped by 7 bases and J by 3 bases, with 6 bases between them. CDR3 length: 11 amino acids. CDR3 amino acids: CASTGDYGYTF. CDR3 sequence (DNA): TGCGCCAGCACAGGGGACTATGGCTACACCTTC.

This clone came up a few times. The chain employs TRBV7-2 and TRBJ1-1, with D perhaps matching TRBD1 (6 bases). The length of the CDR3 is 14 residues. Germline V CDR1 and CDR2: SGHTA, FQGNSA. The V gene lost 7 bases and the J gene lost 0 bases, with 12 bases spanning the gap. The CDR3 protein is CASNPGQLNTEAFF. The DNA for the CDR3 is TGTGCCAGCAACCCCGGACAGCTGAACACTGAAGCTTTCTTT.

This chain uses TRBV7-8 with TRBJ2-7, with 7 bases identical to TRBD2. CDR1 and CDR2 from the germline V gene are SGHVS and FQNEAQ. J lost 0 bases, V lost 3 bases, and 2 bases had no gene match. The CDR3 spans 14 residues. CDR3 sequence: CASSFREVSYEQYF. CDR3 DNA: TGTGCCAGCAGCTTTCGGGAGGTCTCCTACGAGCAGTACTTC.